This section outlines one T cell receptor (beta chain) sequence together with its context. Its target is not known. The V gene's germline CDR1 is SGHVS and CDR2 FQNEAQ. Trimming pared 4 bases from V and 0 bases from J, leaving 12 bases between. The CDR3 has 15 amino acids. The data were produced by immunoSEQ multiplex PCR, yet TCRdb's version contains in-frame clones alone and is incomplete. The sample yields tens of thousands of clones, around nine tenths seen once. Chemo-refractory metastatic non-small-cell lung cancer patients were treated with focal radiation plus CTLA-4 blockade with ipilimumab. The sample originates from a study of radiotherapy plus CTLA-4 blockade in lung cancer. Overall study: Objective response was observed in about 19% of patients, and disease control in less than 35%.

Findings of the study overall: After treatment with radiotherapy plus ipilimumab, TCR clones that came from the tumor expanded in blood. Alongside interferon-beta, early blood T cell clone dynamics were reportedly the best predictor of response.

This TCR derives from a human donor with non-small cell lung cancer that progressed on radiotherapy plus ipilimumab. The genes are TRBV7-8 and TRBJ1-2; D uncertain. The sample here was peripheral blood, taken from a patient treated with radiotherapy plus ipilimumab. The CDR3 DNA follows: TGTGCCAGCAGCTCCACCGGGCCTACTAACTATGGCTACACCTTC. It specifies CASSSTGPTNYGYTF.